A selection of T cell receptor beta chains follows, all from one sample in a study of blood T cell repertoires in COVID-19. Sequenced by immunoSEQ multiplex PCR; TCRdb stores in-frame clones only, minus some. Of 100,000 to 120,000 clones in the sample, 70% to 90% were seen once. What was sequenced was peripheral blood. These receptors all stem from a human donor in a cohort sampled during active COVID-19. The CDR3 runs from the conserved cysteine through the conserved F or W. Each record gives: D gene, J gene, clone size, V gene, CDR3 DNA, CDR3 protein. D genes are given only for firm matches. Some rows have no size entry. The others give once, few or many, or a class for an expanded clone.

>.|TRBJ1-1|.|TRBV6-5
TGTGCCAGCACTGGAGGGGCTGACACTGGAGAAGCTTTCTTT
CASTGGADTGEAFF
>.|TRBJ1-4|.|TRBV27
TGTGCCAGCAGGCGCAATAATGAAAAACTGTTTTTT
CASRRNNEKLFF
>.|TRBJ1-4|.|TRBV7-9
TGTGCCAGCAGCAAAAGATGGGGGACTGCAACTAATGAAAAACTGTTTTTT
CASSKRWGTATNEKLFF
>.|TRBJ2-7|once|TRBV7-3
TGTGCCAGCAGCTTAGACGCAGGGAGGTCGTACGAGCAGTACTTC
CASSLDAGRSYEQYF
>.|TRBJ2-5|.|TRBV5-4
TGTGCCAGCAGCTGGCCCCAAGAGACCCAGTACTTC
CASSWPQETQYF
>.|TRBJ2-1|.|TRBV10-3
TGTGCCATCAGTGAGTCTCAGGGACTCAGCTCCTACAATGAGCAGTTCTTC
CAISESQGLSSYNEQFF
>.|TRBJ1-3|.|TRBV11-2
TGTGCCAGCAGCTCAGGGTCTGGAAACACCATATATTTT
CASSSGSGNTIYF
>.|TRBJ1-1|.|TRBV21-1
TGTGCCAGCCACCGGAGAACGAACACTGAAGCTTTCTTT
CASHRRTNTEAFF
>.|TRBJ1-6|.|TRBV10-2
TGCGCCAGCAGTGGGAGGGCAGGATCCCCCAGCTATAATTCACCCCTCCACTTT
CASSGRAGSPSYNSPLHF
>.|TRBJ2-1|.|TRBV11-2
TGTGCCTCCAGCGCAAATGAGCAGTTCTTC
CASSANEQFF
>.|TRBJ2-1|.|TRBV7-2
TGTGCCAGCAGCTTATCACGGGGTCACAATGAGCAGTTCTTC
CASSLSRGHNEQFF